These 20 T cell receptor beta chains share one sample of origin, sequenced in a study of shared clonotypes between healthy human individuals. Sequencing used immunoSEQ multiplex PCR; TCRdb keeps in-frame clones, though not all of them. This sample carries around 2.1 million clones, 85% to 95% of them seen once, and the ten largest clones take 1.5% to 2%. Naive CD8 cells, CD45RO-negative and positively selected for CCR7, excluded terminally differentiated effector memory CD45RA+ cells. The sample comprised naive CD8+ T cells from PBMCs. These TCRs come from a young man in good health. Some clones in this sample may be carry-over from other donors' samples.

Concerning this clone itself: Other DNA sequences in this specimen translate into the identical CDR3. J is TRBJ2-5 and V is TRBV7-6; 7 positions match TRBD2. Germline lookup yields CDR1 SGHVS and CDR2 FNYEAQ. Trimming at V came to 2 bases and at J to 5 bases, leaving 2 bases not matched to a gene. The CDR3 length is 13 residues. CDR3: CASSLRGGETQYF. Here the CDR3 DNA reads TGTGCCAGCAGCTTAAGGGGAGGGGAGACCCAGTACTTC.

The gene calls are TRBV28 and TRBJ1-2, with D possibly matching TRBD1 (5 bases). Trimming removed 6 bases at V and 3 bases at J, with 20 bases between. Germline V lookup: CDR1 MDHEN, CDR2 SYDVKM. The CDR3 runs to 16 residues. In DNA form, the CDR3 reads TGTGCCAGCAGCTGGGACCAGGTATGGAGGGACTATGGCTACACCTTC. Translating it yields CASSWDQVWRDYGYTF.

The CDR3 loop is CAWRGPRPLSGSTAYEQYF. The CDR3 DNA follows: TGTGCCTGGAGGGGACCACGACCCCTTAGCGGGAGTACGGCCTACGAGCAGTACTTC. The chain employs TRBV30 and TRBJ2-7, with TRBD2 matching over 9 bases. After removal of 3 bases from V and 2 bases from J, the junction contained 20 bases not matched to a gene. There are 19 residues in the CDR3. The germline V gene encodes CDR1 GTSNPN and CDR2 SVGIG (reference sequence).

V gene TRBV2 combines with J gene TRBJ2-7; D possibly corresponds to TRBD1 (6 bases). V was shortened by 2 bases and J by 2 bases, with 13 bases between the two germline ends. Germline V gene lookup returns CDR1 SNHLY and CDR2 FYNNEI. CDR3 length equals 15 residues. The CDR3 spells CASSERLYRAYEQYF. Written as DNA, the CDR3 is TGTGCCAGCAGTGAAAGATTGTACAGGGCCTACGAGCAGTACTTC.

The V and J genes are TRBV11-2 and TRBJ2-5; 12 positions match TRBD1. The CDR3 runs to 18 residues. Germline V lookup: CDR1 SGHAT, CDR2 FQNNGV. V was clipped by 2 bases and J by 5 bases; unmatched bases: 12. Here the CDR3 reads CASSLFERRDRGLETQYF. Here the CDR3 DNA reads TGTGCCAGCAGCTTATTTGAGCGCCGGGACAGGGGGCTGGAGACCCAGTACTTC.

The rearrangement uses TRBV19 and TRBJ2-1; 9 nucleotides match TRBD2. Germline loops: CDR1 LNHDA, CDR2 SQIVND (reference sequence). V shed 6 bases and J 5 bases; nucleotides not matched to a gene: 11. The CDR3 runs to 16 residues. Written as DNA, the CDR3 is TGTGCCAGTAGATCCCTTGGGCTAGCGGGGAACAATGAGCAGTTCTTC. It yields the protein CASRSLGLAGNNEQFF.

V gene TRBV4-3 combines with J gene TRBJ2-2; 9 bases are shared with TRBD2. Germline V gene sequence: CDR1 LGHNA, CDR2 YSLEER. Trimming took 1 base from V and 4 from J; bases not matched to a gene: 7. CDR3 length: 17 residues. The CDR3 here is CASSQAVAGVFTGELFF. The CDR3 DNA reads TGCGCCAGCAGCCAAGCGGTAGCGGGAGTGTTCACCGGGGAGCTGTTTTTT.

The chain links TRBV7-9 to TRBJ1-4, with a tentative D call TRBD1 (5 bases). V was pared by 5 bases and J by 7 bases, with 17 bases between. The CDR3 loop spans 15 amino acids. Germline-derived CDR1 and CDR2 are SEHNR and FQNEAQ (reference sequence). Here the CDR3 DNA reads TGTGCCAGCAGCCTGCGGGACGGCCGTGGTGAAAAACTGTTTTTT. Its protein product is CASSLRDGRGEKLFF.

The chain joins TRBV4-1 to TRBJ2-3, with D hard to call. The V and J ends lost 0 bases and 1 base respectively, with 11 bases between them. CDR1 is MGHRA and CDR2 is YSYEKL in the germline V gene. CDR3 size: 16 residues. The CDR3 DNA follows: TGCGCCAGCAGCCAAGATCGGCACAGCCGCACAGATACGCAGTATTTT. Its protein is CASSQDRHSRTDTQYF.

Worth noting for this clone: The same CDR3 arises from other DNA sequences in this sample as well. The chain carries TRBV6-5 and TRBJ1-1; weak D call: TRBD1 (5 bases). Between the trimmed V and J ends, which lost 6 bases and 7 bases, there was a span of 15 bases. The CDR3 has 13 amino acids. The V gene's germline CDR1 is MNHEY and CDR2 SVGAGI. The CDR3 loop is CASSPQGWGEAFF. CDR3 DNA sequence: TGTGCCAGCAGCCCGCAGGGCTGGGGTGAAGCTTTCTTT.

This rearrangement joins TRBV6-1 to TRBJ1-5; maybe TRBD1 (5 bases). The V gene's germline CDR1 is MNHNS and CDR2 SASEGT. The CDR3 has 14 residues. Between the trimmed V and J ends, which lost 3 bases and 4 bases, there was a span of 10 bases. The CDR3 DNA reads as TGTGCCAGCAGTGACAACGGGGGTAATCAGCCCCAGCATTTT. Its translation is CASSDNGGNQPQHF.

The V gene is TRBV5-1, the J gene TRBJ2-1; D may be TRBD2 (6 bases). The germline V gene encodes CDR1 SGHRS and CDR2 YFSETQ. The CDR3 is made up of 16 amino acids. The V end was cut by 0 bases, the J end by 0 bases, with 10 bases between. CDR3 coding DNA: TGCGCCAGCAGCTTGGGAAGGGGACTCTCCTACAATGAGCAGTTCTTC. Translation gives CASSLGRGLSYNEQFF.

The chain links TRBV11-2 to TRBJ2-7; maybe TRBD1 (6 bases). Germline CDR1 SGHAT, CDR2 FQNNGV. There are 14 residues in the CDR3. Deletions cut 5 bases from V and 2 bases from J, with 13 bases between. CDR3 amino acids: CASSGRRGPYEQYF. CDR3 bases: TGTGCCAGCAGCGGTCGCAGGGGACCCTACGAGCAGTACTTC.

The V call is TRBV4-3, the J call TRBJ2-5, with TRBD2 matching 10 bases. This CDR3 is 15 amino acids long. The junction had 3 bases not matched to a gene; V was cut back by 3 bases and J by 2 bases. Per the germline V gene, CDR1 is LGHNA and CDR2 is YSLEER. The CDR3 region is CASSQGTSEQETQYF. The CDR3 DNA reads as TGCGCCAGCAGCCAGGGGACTAGCGAACAAGAGACCCAGTACTTC.

The chain employs TRBV7-8 and TRBJ2-1, with D possibly matching TRBD1 (6 bases). The V gene's germline CDR1 is SGHVS and CDR2 FQNEAQ. V dropped 0 bases and J dropped 8 bases, with 11 bases sitting between them. CDR3 size: 14 residues. The CDR3 DNA reads as TGTGCCAGCAGCTTAGCGGCCAGGGGTGATGAGCAGTTCTTC. Residues: CASSLAARGDEQFF. The full variable domain, with the rest looked up from reference TRBV7-8 and TRBJ2-1, is GAGVSQSPRYKVAKRGQDVALRCDPISGHVSLFWYQQALGQGPEFLTYFQNEAQLDKSGLPSDRFFAERPEGSVSTLKIQRTQQEDSAVYLCASSLAARGDEQFFGPGTRLTVL.

This chain joins TRBV9 and TRBJ2-1, with 8 bases that match TRBD2. CDR1 is SGDLS, CDR2 YYNGEE, per germline. The CDR3 loop spans 15 amino acids. Losses at the gene ends were 0 bases for V and 2 bases for J; bases not matched to a gene: 1. The CDR3 region is CASSVVLAAYNEQFF. DNA for the CDR3: TGTGCCAGCAGCGTAGTACTAGCGGCCTACAATGAGCAGTTCTTC.

V is TRBV9 and J is TRBJ2-5; D is unclear. The CDR3 totals 13 residues. Per germline, CDR1 SGDLS and CDR2 YYNGEE. V gave up 3 bases and J gave up 0 bases, with 6 bases separating them. The CDR3 reads CASSAGHQETQYF. CDR3 sequence (DNA): TGTGCCAGCAGCGCCGGGCACCAAGAGACCCAGTACTTC.

This chain links TRBV19 with TRBJ1-3; 9 bases match TRBD1. This CDR3 spans 15 amino acids. The V segment lost 4 bases and the J segment 0 bases; nucleotides outside the gene matches: 1. CDR1 and CDR2 from the germline V gene are LNHDA and SQIVND (reference sequence). CDR3 region: CASSTDRGSGNTIYF. CDR3 DNA sequence: TGTGCCAGTAGTACGGACAGGGGCTCTGGAAACACCATATATTTT.

The chain recombines TRBV10-3 with TRBJ2-7, with D perhaps TRBD1 (8 bases). Germline CDR1 reads ENHRY; CDR2 reads SYGVKD. The V gene lost 6 bases and the J gene lost 1 base, with 16 bases spanning the gap. The CDR3 is 15 residues long. Written as DNA, the CDR3 is TGTGCCATCAGGACTTTACAGGGGGGGTCCTACGAGCAGTACTTC. Its translation is CAIRTLQGGSYEQYF.

The chain recombines TRBV14 with TRBJ1-5; weak D call: TRBD1 (5 bases). The germline V gene encodes CDR1 SGHDN and CDR2 FVKESK. The V end was cut by 3 bases, the J end by 1 base, with 10 bases between. The CDR3 is 15 residues long. CDR3 coding DNA: TGTGCCAGCAGCCACGAGACAGCGAGCAATCAGCCCCAGCATTTT. This translates into CASSHETASNQPQHF.